This entry lists 15 T cell receptor beta chains sequenced from one sample in a study of shared clonotypes between healthy human individuals. Here immunoSEQ multiplex PCR was the method, and the copy in TCRdb shows in-frame clones only, minus some. The data show 1.6 million or so clones, roughly 97% seen once. The sample was naive CD4+ T cells sorted from blood. Subset of the sample: CD45RA+ positively selected. All receptors derive from a man aged 25 to 45 in good health.

On this clone itself: Other DNA sequences from this sample encode an identical CDR3 as well. This chain links TRBV6-1 with TRBJ1-5, with 10 bases lining up with TRBD1. Germline V gene lookup returns CDR1 MNHNS and CDR2 SASEGT. V lost 1 base, J lost 4 bases, and 1 base stayed unmatched. CDR3 length equals 15 residues. CDR3 bases: TGTGCCAGCAGTGAAGGGACAGGGGGTAATCAGCCCCAGCATTTT. Translating it yields CASSEGTGGNQPQHF.

This chain uses TRBV5-4 with TRBJ1-1, with TRBD1 identical over 7 bases. Losses at the gene ends were 3 bases for V and 11 bases for J; bases not matched to a gene: 13. CDR1 and CDR2 from the germline V gene are SGHNT and YYREEE (reference sequence). The CDR3 consists of 14 residues. The CDR3 loop reads CASSSPGQRPVAFF. In DNA, the CDR3 is TGTGCCAGCAGCTCGCCGGGACAGAGGCCGGTGGCTTTCTTT. Full variable domain (remainder filled in from reference TRBV5-4 and TRBJ1-1): ETGVTQSPTHLIKTRGQQVTLRCSSQSGHNTVSWYQQALGQGPQFIFQYYREEENGRGNFPPRFSGLQFPNYSSELNVNALELDDSALYLCASSSPGQRPVAFFGQGTRLTVV.

CDR3 nucleotides: TGTGCCAGCAGCGGAACTTTAGTCGTTCCGGGAGTTGGTGAGCAGTTCTTC. As protein: CASSGTLVVPGVGEQFF. The genes are TRBV5-6 and TRBJ2-1; TRBD2 is a possible D gene (6 bases). CDR3 length: 17 amino acids. CDR1 and CDR2 from the germline V gene are SGHDT and YYEEEE. Trimming removed 4 bases at V and 9 bases at J, with 26 bases between.

This sequence joins TRBV11-3 and TRBJ2-2; D is ambiguous. CDR3 length: 17 residues. Per germline, CDR1 SGHNT and CDR2 YENEEA. V was pared by 0 bases and J by 0 bases, with 11 bases between. The CDR3 nucleotides read TGTGCCAGCAGCTTAGATCAGAGTTTTACGAACACCGGGGAGCTGTTTTTT. Translation: CASSLDQSFTNTGELFF. Full variable domain (outside the CDR3, taken from reference TRBV11-3 and TRBJ2-2): EAGVVQSPRYKIIEKKQPVAFWCNPISGHNTLYWYLQNLGQGPELLIRYENEEAVDDSQLPKDRFSAERLKGVDSTLKIQPAELGDSAVYLCASSLDQSFTNTGELFFGEGSRLTVL.

The chain has TRBV18 and TRBJ2-7; TRBD1 matches 10 bases. The germline CDR1 and CDR2 sequences are KGHSH and LQKENI. This CDR3 spans 16 amino acids. J lost 4 bases, V lost 1 base, and 7 bases had no gene match. The CDR3 nucleotides read TGTGCCAGCTCACCACTCGGAGCGGGACAGGGGTACGAGCAGTACTTC. Protein: CASSPLGAGQGYEQYF. The complete variable domain, with remaining parts taken from reference TRBV18 and TRBJ2-7, reads NAGVMQNPRHLVRRRGQEARLRCSPMKGHSHVYWYRQLPEEGLKFMVYLQKENIIDESGMPKERFSAEFPKEGPSILRIQQVVRGDSAAYFCASSPLGAGQGYEQYFGPGTRLTVT.

The rearrangement links TRBV18 to TRBJ2-1; D is unresolved. V was trimmed by 11 bases and J by 0 bases, leaving 11 bases between them. Germline V CDR1 and CDR2: KGHSH, LQKENI. There are 13 residues in the CDR3. The CDR3 nucleotides are TGTGCCGCAATGCAGAGCTCCTACAATGAGCAGTTCTTC. Amino acids: CAAMQSSYNEQFF.

The CDR3 loop is CASSQVGTTNEKLFF. DNA of the CDR3: TGCGCCAGCAGCCAAGTGGGAACAACTAATGAAAAACTGTTTTTT. The V and J genes are TRBV4-1 and TRBJ1-4; D ambiguous. Trimming stripped 1 base from V and 0 bases from J, with 6 bases between. The CDR3 sequence is 15 residues long. Germline loops: CDR1 MGHRA, CDR2 YSYEKL.

DNA of the CDR3: TGTGCCAGTAGTATAGTGTCTAGCGGGAGCTCTGAGCAGTTCTTC. Translated: CASSIVSSGSSEQFF. V and J are TRBV19 and TRBJ2-1; 10 bases map to TRBD2. Germline-derived CDR1 and CDR2 are LNHDA and SQIVND (reference sequence). The CDR3 consists of 15 residues. With V trimmed by 1 base and J by 9 bases, 6 bases remained unmatched.

The V call is TRBV6-5, the J call TRBJ2-1; TRBD2 agrees at 8 bases. Germline values: CDR1 MNHEY, CDR2 SVGAGI. J gave up 8 bases and V 8 bases, and 11 bases lay outside the gene matches. The CDR3 length is 14 residues. The CDR3 coding sequence is TGTGCCAGCCTCGGGGGGGGAAGATTGGATGAGCAGTTCTTC. It translates to CASLGGGRLDEQFF.

This chain connects TRBV29-1 to TRBJ2-3; D call uncertain. Germline V CDR1 and CDR2: SQVTM, ANQGSEA. The length of the CDR3 is 12 residues. Trimming removed 6 bases at V and 2 bases at J, with 9 bases between. The CDR3 DNA reads as TGCAGCGTGACGAGGATCACAGATACGCAGTATTTT. Residues: CSVTRITDTQYF.

This chain uses TRBV28 with TRBJ2-7, with 10 bases lining up with TRBD2. The CDR3 loop spans 16 amino acids. Per germline, CDR1 MDHEN and CDR2 SYDVKM. The ends lost 8 bases at V and 2 bases at J; junction bases unmatched: 12. CDR3 nucleotides: TGTGCCAGCTCGGATTCGTCCCTAGCGGGGGCCTACGAGCAGTACTTC. Protein: CASSDSSLAGAYEQYF.

This clone was counted a single time. The J gene is TRBJ2-7, the V gene TRBV4-2; 8 nucleotides agree with TRBD1. Germline V gene sequence: CDR1 LGHNA, CDR2 YNFKEQ. The CDR3 length is 16 residues. The V segment lost 0 bases and the J segment 3 bases; nucleotides outside the gene matches: 7. The CDR3 here is CASSQESGTGYYEQYF. CDR3 coding DNA: TGTGCCAGCAGCCAAGAATCCGGGACAGGCTACTACGAGCAGTACTTC.

The chain is built from TRBV11-2 and TRBJ2-7; D ambiguous. Germline loops: CDR1 SGHAT, CDR2 FQNNGV. The CDR3 consists of 13 residues. V lost 4 bases, J lost 5 bases, and 12 bases lay in between. The CDR3 reads CASSYGPPNEQYF. Here the CDR3 DNA reads TGTGCCAGCAGCTACGGGCCCCCCAACGAGCAGTACTTC.

This rearrangement joins TRBV7-6 to TRBJ2-6, with 7 bases lining up with TRBD2. Germline V CDR1 and CDR2: SGHVS, FNYEAQ. J gave up 5 bases and V 0 bases, and 7 bases lay outside the gene matches. The CDR3 is made up of 17 amino acids. DNA for the CDR3: TGTGCCAGCAGCTTAGCCCCACGGGGAGGGAGGGCCAACGTCCTGACTTTC. It translates to CASSLAPRGGRANVLTF.

This chain joins TRBV5-1 and TRBJ2-1, with D possibly being TRBD1 (6 bases). With 0 bases removed from V and 1 base from J, the gap between germline ends came to 11 bases. The V gene's germline CDR1 is SGHRS and CDR2 YFSETQ. CDR3 length equals 16 residues. The CDR3 protein is CASSLGPDRSYNEQFF. The CDR3 nucleotides are TGCGCCAGCAGCTTGGGCCCGGACAGATCCTACAATGAGCAGTTCTTC.